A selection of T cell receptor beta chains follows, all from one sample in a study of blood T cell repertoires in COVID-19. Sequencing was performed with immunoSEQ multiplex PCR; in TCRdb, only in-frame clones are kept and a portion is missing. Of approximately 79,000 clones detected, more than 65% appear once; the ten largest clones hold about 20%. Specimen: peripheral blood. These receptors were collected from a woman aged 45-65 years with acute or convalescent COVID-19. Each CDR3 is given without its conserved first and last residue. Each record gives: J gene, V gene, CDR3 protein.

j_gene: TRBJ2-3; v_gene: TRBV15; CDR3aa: ATSEAATLTQY
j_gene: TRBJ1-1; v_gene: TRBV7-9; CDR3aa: ASSLGPGNTEAF
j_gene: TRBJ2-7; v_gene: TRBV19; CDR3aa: ASSITFLGQGSGEQY
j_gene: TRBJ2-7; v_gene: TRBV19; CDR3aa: ASSIPGSYEQY
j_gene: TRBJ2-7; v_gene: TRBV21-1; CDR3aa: ASSIPRQGAYEQY
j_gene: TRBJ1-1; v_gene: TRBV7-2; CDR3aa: ASSKKVQGWAF
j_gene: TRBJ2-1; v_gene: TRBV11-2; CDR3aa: ASRLQGSSYNEQF
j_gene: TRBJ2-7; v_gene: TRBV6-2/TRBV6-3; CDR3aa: ASSLGLAGSEQY
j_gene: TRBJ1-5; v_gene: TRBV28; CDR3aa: ASSLGGSGEPQH
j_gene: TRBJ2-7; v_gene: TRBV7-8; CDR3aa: ASSDRRVKYEQY
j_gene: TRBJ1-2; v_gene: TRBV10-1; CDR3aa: ASTYRTGGGYGYT
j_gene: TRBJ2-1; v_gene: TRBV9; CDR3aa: ASSPFSGGYNEQF